The entry that follows covers one TCR beta chain sequence. This sample stems from a study of T cell responses to AZD1222 COVID-19 vaccine. The V end was cut by 4 bases, the J end by 6 bases, with 18 bases between. The CDR3 runs to 16 residues. Germline V gene lookup returns CDR1 LGHDT and CDR2 YNNKEL (reference sequence). Second doses were pooled across both intervals (about 4 or about 12 weeks). The assay was immunoSEQ multiplex PCR, and TCRdb's table has in-frame clones only and misses some. The data show roughly 92,000 clones, about 89% seen once. This chain connects TRBV3-1 (or the pseudogene TRBV3-2) to TRBJ2-2, with D unclear. The sequencing here drew on peripheral blood, taken 28 days after the second AZD1222 dose. The clonotype was recovered from an adult who received the AZD1222 COVID-19 vaccine. This CDR3 is CASSPAGLGKAGELFF. The CDR3 DNA is TGTGCCAGCAGCCCAGCCGGTCTGGGGAAGGCCGGGGAGCTGTTTTTT.